These 15 T cell receptor beta chains originate from one sample sequenced in a study of blood T cell repertoires in COVID-19. The protocol was immunoSEQ multiplex PCR, while the TCRdb copy is restricted to in-frame clones and leaves out a portion. The table has hundreds of thousands of clones, more than 75% seen once. Sequencing used peripheral blood. The receptors shown here come from a woman aged 50 to 60 who had recovered from COVID-19.

The V gene is TRBV18, the J gene TRBJ1-1; D is unclear. Per the germline V gene, CDR1 is KGHSH and CDR2 is LQKENI. There are 14 residues in the CDR3. The V gene lost 4 bases and the J gene lost 0 bases, with 9 bases spanning the gap. The CDR3 DNA follows: TGTGCCAGCTCACGCGAAGGAGTGAACACTGAAGCTTTCTTT. This gives the protein CASSREGVNTEAFF.

Only a few counts were recorded for this clone. The chain links TRBV5-5 to TRBJ2-7; D perhaps matches TRBD1 (5 bases). The CDR3 extends over 13 amino acids. Trimming left V 7 bases short and J 1 base short, with 12 bases between. The germline V gene encodes CDR1 SGHKS and CDR2 YYEKEE (reference sequence). The DNA of the CDR3 is TGTGCCAGCGGCCTTGGGGCTTCCTACGAGCAGTACTTC. Its protein is CASGLGASYEQYF.

This clone was observed a single time. The V gene is TRBV28, the J gene TRBJ2-7; D gene ambiguous. Germline V gene data show CDR1 as MDHEN and CDR2 as SYDVKM. Trimming stripped 2 bases from V and 6 bases from J, with 5 bases between. The CDR3 consists of 11 residues. In nucleotides, the CDR3 is TGTGCCAGCAGTTTAGAGTCCGAGCAGTACTTC. Translated, it gives CASSLESEQYF.

CDR3: CASTKRSDRARTDTQYF. As DNA, the CDR3 is TGTGCCAGCACAAAACGCTCAGACAGGGCTCGCACAGATACGCAGTATTTT. The V gene is TRBV28, the J gene TRBJ2-3, with 7 nucleotides matching TRBD1. The ends lost 7 bases at V and 1 base at J; junction bases unmatched: 14. There are 17 residues in the CDR3. Germline assignment: CDR1 MDHEN and CDR2 SYDVKM. The full variable domain, rest sourced from reference TRBV28 and TRBJ2-3, is DVKVTQSSRYLVKRTGEKVFLECVQDMDHENMFWYRQDPGLGLRLIYFSYDVKMKEKGDIPEGYSVSREKKERFSLILESASTNQTSMYLCASTKRSDRARTDTQYFGPGTRLTVL.

V and J are TRBV29-1 and TRBJ1-2; 7 bases line up with TRBD1. The V and J ends lost 7 bases and 4 bases, in that order; junction bases with no gene match: 9. The CDR3 has 13 residues. Germline V gene data show CDR1 as SQVTM and CDR2 as ANQGSEA. CDR3 amino acids: CSAETGDSYGYTF. The DNA for the CDR3 is TGCAGCGCCGAAACCGGGGACAGCTATGGCTACACCTTC.

CDR3 in DNA: TGTGCCAGCAGCTTAAAGGAGCTGAACACTGAAGCTTTCTTT. It encodes CASSLKELNTEAFF. The V and J genes are TRBV11-1 and TRBJ1-1, with D uncertain. CDR3 length equals 14 residues. Trimming took 2 bases from V and 0 from J, leaving 7 bases between them. Germline-derived CDR1 and CDR2 are SGHAT and FQDESV (reference sequence).

The gene calls are TRBV3-1 (or the pseudogene TRBV3-2) and TRBJ1-3; D possibly corresponds to TRBD1 (6 bases). The CDR3 contains 15 residues. Germline CDR1 LGHDT, CDR2 YNNKEL (reference sequence). The V end lost 1 base, the J end lost 3 bases, and 10 bases lay between the germline ends. The CDR3 reads CASSQVGTSGNTIYF. The CDR3 bases are TGTGCCAGCAGCCAAGTCGGGACAAGTGGAAACACCATATATTTT.

This clone appeared a single time. The chain combines TRBV4-1 with TRBJ1-4; maybe TRBD1 (5 bases). The V and J ends lost 3 bases and 12 bases respectively, with 23 bases between them. The CDR3 runs 16 residues. Germline loops: CDR1 MGHRA, CDR2 YSYEKL. The CDR3: CASSQNSGQPVFELFF. The CDR3 coding sequence is TGCGCCAGCAGCCAGAATTCCGGACAACCTGTCTTTGAACTGTTTTTT.

The V call is TRBV7-3, the J call TRBJ2-1, with 7 bases aligning to TRBD1. The V gene end was trimmed by 5 bases and the J gene end by 5 bases; junction bases not matched to a gene: 12. Per the germline V gene, CDR1 is SGHTA and CDR2 is FQGTGA. This CDR3 region has 16 residues. DNA of the CDR3: TGTGCCAGCAGCCCCTCCTCCGGGACAGAGAACAATGAGCAGTTCTTC. This encodes CASSPSSGTENNEQFF.

This rearrangement joins TRBV6-1 to TRBJ2-7; 11 positions agree with TRBD1. The CDR3 is 15 residues long. Germline V gene data show CDR1 as MNHNS and CDR2 as SASEGT. Germline trimming cut 2 bases from V and 6 bases from J; bases unmatched to any gene: 6. Here the CDR3 DNA reads TGTGCCAGCAGTGAACAGACCGGGACAGGGGGCGAGCAGTACTTC. Protein: CASSEQTGTGGEQYF.

V usage is TRBV2 and J usage is TRBJ1-1; no reliable D call. The germline CDR1 and CDR2 sequences are SNHLY and FYNNEI. The V end was cut by 6 bases, the J end by 1 base, with 9 bases between. CDR3 length equals 13 residues. The CDR3 loop is CASSRSGNTEAFF. The CDR3 DNA reads TGTGCCAGCAGCCGATCAGGGAACACTGAAGCTTTCTTT.

The CDR3 loop reads CASSEQTGLSYEQYF. The CDR3, as DNA: TGTGCCAGCAGTGAACAGACGGGACTCTCCTACGAGCAGTACTTC. The chain has TRBV6-1 and TRBJ2-7; possibly TRBD2 for D (6 bases). V lost 2 bases and J 0 bases, leaving 11 bases between the germline ends. The CDR3 runs 15 residues. The germline CDR1 and CDR2 sequences are MNHNS and SASEGT.

This clone showed up just once. The genes are TRBV6-5 and TRBJ1-2; D uncertain. The CDR3 runs to 12 residues. The germline V and J ends were trimmed by 4 bases and 7 bases, with 10 bases remaining between them. Germline V gene lookup returns CDR1 MNHEY and CDR2 SVGAGI. The CDR3 nucleotides are TGTGCCAGCAGTTCGATGTCGAGTGGCTACACCTTC. Protein sequence: CASSSMSSGYTF.

The CDR3 DNA follows: TGTGCCAGCAGCGAGGGGAGGTACGAGCAGTACTTC. This translates into CASSEGRYEQYF. This chain links TRBV5-4 with TRBJ2-7, with a possible D match to TRBD2 (6 bases). Looked up from germline, CDR1 is SGHNT and CDR2 is YYREEE (reference sequence). The V end was cut by 4 bases, the J end by 4 bases, with 9 bases between. This CDR3 has 12 amino acids.

The genes are TRBV19 and TRBJ2-7; 9 positions match TRBD1. The junction had 5 bases not matched to a gene; V was cut back by 5 bases and J by 6 bases. Germline V CDR1 and CDR2: LNHDA, SQIVND (reference sequence). The CDR3 covers 13 residues. CDR3 sequence: CASSRDRVAEQYF. The DNA for the CDR3 is TGTGCCAGTAGTCGGGACAGGGTTGCCGAGCAGTACTTC.